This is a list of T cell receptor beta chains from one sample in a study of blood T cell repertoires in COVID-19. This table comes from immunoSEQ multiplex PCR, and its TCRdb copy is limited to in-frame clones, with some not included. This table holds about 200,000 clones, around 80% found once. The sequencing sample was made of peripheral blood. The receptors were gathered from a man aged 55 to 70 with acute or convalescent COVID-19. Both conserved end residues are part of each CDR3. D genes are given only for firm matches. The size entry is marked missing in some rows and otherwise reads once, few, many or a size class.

CASSGQGNTEAFF	TGTGCCAGCAGCGGACAGGGGAACACTGAAGCTTTCTTT	NA	TRBJ1-1	TRBD1	TRBV11-2
CASSLGAGSRNEQFF	TGTGCCAGCAGCTTGGGTGCGGGAAGTCGAAATGAGCAGTTCTTC	once	TRBJ2-1	NA	TRBV5-4
CASSLARDSGYEQYF	TGTGCCAGCAGCTTAGCGCGGGATAGTGGGTACGAGCAGTACTTC	NA	TRBJ2-7	NA	TRBV7-2
CASSIDPQPQHF	TGTGCCAGTAGTATAGACCCACAGCCCCAGCATTTT	NA	TRBJ1-5	NA	TRBV19
CATSVANQPQHF	TGTGCCACCAGTGTAGCCAATCAGCCCCAGCATTTT	NA	TRBJ1-5	NA	TRBV24-1
CASTLPSQVNTEAFF	TGTGCCAGCACTCTCCCCTCTCAGGTAAACACTGAAGCTTTCTTT	NA	TRBJ1-1	NA	TRBV2
CASDRANYGYTF	TGTGCCAGCGACAGGGCTAACTATGGCTACACCTTC	NA	TRBJ1-2	TRBD1	TRBV2
CASSLNAGRNTEAFF	TGTGCCAGCAGCTTAAATGCGGGACGGAACACTGAAGCTTTCTTT	NA	TRBJ1-1	NA	TRBV7-3
CASSITPGPSYNSPLHF	TGTGCCAGTAGTATTACGCCAGGGCCCTCTTATAATTCACCCCTCCACTTT	NA	TRBJ1-6	NA	TRBV19
CASSLVFSEQYF	TGTGCCAGCAGCTTAGTGTTCTCGGAGCAGTACTTC	NA	TRBJ2-7	NA	TRBV11-2
CASSYSTGGQGDTQYF	TGTGCCAGCAGTTACTCGACCGGGGGGCAGGGAGATACGCAGTATTTT	NA	TRBJ2-3	NA	TRBV6-5
CASSALEADTQYF	TGTGCCAGCAGTGCTCTAGAAGCAGATACGCAGTATTTT	NA	TRBJ2-3	NA	TRBV2
CASRTGYNSPLHF	TGTGCCAGTAGAACAGGCTATAATTCACCCCTCCACTTT	NA	TRBJ1-6	NA	TRBV19
CASSFDSRAYEQYF	TGTGCCAGCAGTTTTGACAGCAGGGCATACGAGCAGTACTTC	NA	TRBJ2-7	NA	TRBV5-5
CASRDRGLYEKLFF	TGTGCCAGTAGGGACAGGGGATTATATGAAAAACTGTTTTTT	NA	TRBJ1-4	TRBD1	TRBV19
CASSLYDREETQYF	TGTGCCAGCAGCCTTTATGACAGGGAGGAGACCCAGTACTTC	NA	TRBJ2-5	TRBD1	TRBV5-6
CAWSGQGALGFNEQFF	TGTGCCTGGAGTGGACAGGGGGCATTAGGATTCAATGAGCAGTTCTTC	NA	TRBJ2-1	TRBD1	TRBV30
CASSPLAFYNEQFF	TGTGCCAGCAGCCCCTTAGCTTTCTACAATGAGCAGTTCTTC	NA	TRBJ2-1	NA	TRBV7-2
CASSLLSRQGDGGTEAFF	TGTGCCAGCAGCTTATTATCCCGACAGGGGGACGGGGGCACTGAAGCTTTCTTT	NA	TRBJ1-1	TRBD1	TRBV7-8
CASMVRGKTTEAFF	TGTGCCTCCATGGTGCGGGGAAAGACCACTGAAGCTTTCTTT	few	TRBJ1-1	NA	TRBV19
CAWSVFSSGVPYEQYF	TGTGCCTGGAGTGTATTCTCTAGCGGGGTCCCCTACGAGCAGTACTTC	NA	TRBJ2-7	TRBD2	TRBV30
CASSLYSRRTEAFF	TGTGCCAGCAGTTTGTATTCAAGGAGGACTGAAGCTTTCTTT	NA	TRBJ1-1	NA	TRBV6-4
CASSPGAQGPQLLYNEQFF	TGTGCCAGCTCCCCTGGGGCCCAGGGCCCCCAACTCCTGTACAATGAGCAGTTCTTC	NA	TRBJ2-1	NA	TRBV28
CASSEADSIMPGANVLTF	TGTGCCAGCAGTGAAGCGGACAGTATAATGCCTGGGGCCAACGTCCTGACTTTC	NA	TRBJ2-6	NA	TRBV2
CASSLTGGNTEAFF	TGCGCCAGCAGCTTGACAGGGGGGAACACTGAAGCTTTCTTT	few	TRBJ1-1	TRBD1	TRBV5-1
CATSYRGAHGYTF	TGTGCCACCAGTTACAGGGGAGCCCATGGCTACACCTTC	few	TRBJ1-2	TRBD1	TRBV24-1
CASRGGPTGGGYTF	TGCGCCAGCAGAGGGGGGCCGACGGGAGGTGGCTACACCTTC	NA	TRBJ1-2	NA	TRBV5-1
CASSWAGTGQNIQYF	TGTGCCAGCAGCTGGGCCGGGACAGGGCAAAACATTCAGTACTTC	NA	TRBJ2-4	TRBD1	TRBV5-6
CASRPTGGYEQFF	TGTGCCAGCAGACCAACAGGGGGCTATGAGCAGTTCTTC	NA	TRBJ2-1	TRBD1	TRBV3-1/TRBV3-2
CASSQQRGPSTDTQYF	TGTGCCAGCAGCCAACAGCGGGGGCCCTCCACAGATACGCAGTATTTT	NA	TRBJ2-3	TRBD2	TRBV14
CASGSHTQGTEAFF	TGTGCTAGTGGTTCCCATACCCAGGGGACTGAAGCTTTCTTT	NA	TRBJ1-1	NA	TRBV12-5
CASSLSWTSETNTGELFF	TGCGCCAGCAGCTTGTCTTGGACTAGCGAGACGAACACCGGGGAGCTGTTTTTT	NA	TRBJ2-2	TRBD2	TRBV5-1
CASSLAPSGVSYNEQFF	TGCGCCAGCAGCTTGGCCCCTAGCGGGGTCTCCTACAATGAGCAGTTCTTC	NA	TRBJ2-1	TRBD2	TRBV5-1
CASSVAPSGSTGGELFF	TGTGCCAGCAGCGTAGCCCCCAGCGGGAGTACAGGCGGGGAGCTGTTTTTT	once	TRBJ2-2	TRBD2	TRBV9